The 23 T cell receptor beta chains below all came from one sample that was sequenced in a study of blood T cell repertoires in COVID-19. The data were produced by immunoSEQ multiplex PCR, yet TCRdb's version contains in-frame clones alone and is incomplete. The sample carries hundreds of thousands of clones, 75% to 90% recorded once. The source material was PBMCs or T cells enriched from blood (not recorded which). The receptors come from a woman aged 18-29 years who had recovered from COVID-19.

This chain uses TRBV5-1 with TRBJ1-1, with TRBD1 matching over 10 bases. The CDR3 extends over 17 amino acids. V lost 0 bases and J lost 6; bases outside the gene matches: 11. Germline values: CDR1 SGHRS, CDR2 YFSETQ. For the CDR3, the DNA is TGCGCCAGCAGCTTGGGGACAGGGGGAGGTTGGGTAGCTGAAGCTTTCTTT. Protein: CASSLGTGGGWVAEAFF.

V usage is TRBV6-5 and J usage is TRBJ2-7; 8 nucleotides line up with TRBD1. V lost 0 bases, J lost 0 bases, and 4 bases stayed unmatched. This CDR3 is 16 amino acids long. Germline V gives CDR1 MNHEY, CDR2 SVGAGI. CDR3 protein: CASSYSTGVYSYEQYF. The CDR3 DNA is TGTGCCAGCAGTTACTCGACAGGGGTTTACTCCTACGAGCAGTACTTC.

The CDR3 DNA reads as TGTGCCAGCTCACCGAGGGAGGGGGGAGCTTTCTACGAGCAGTACTTC. Translating it yields CASSPREGGAFYEQYF. The chain links TRBV18 to TRBJ2-7; possible D gene TRBD2, 7 bases. The CDR3 spans 16 residues. Germline CDR1 and CDR2: KGHSH and LQKENI. Trimming shortened V by 3 bases and J by 3 bases, and 18 bases separated the two germline ends. Drawing the rest from reference TRBV18 and TRBJ2-7, the complete variable domain is NAGVMQNPRHLVRRRGQEARLRCSPMKGHSHVYWYRQLPEEGLKFMVYLQKENIIDESGMPKERFSAEFPKEGPSILRIQQVVRGDSAAYFCASSPREGGAFYEQYFGPGTRLTVT.

This clone was recorded only once. The chain combines TRBV7-3 with TRBJ1-1, with D uncertain. Germline CDR1 SGHTA, CDR2 FQGTGA. CDR3 length: 13 amino acids. V was trimmed by 1 base and J by 4 bases, leaving 7 bases between them. CDR3 protein: CASSLSGSTEAFF. CDR3 DNA sequence: TGTGCCAGCAGCTTAAGTGGGAGCACTGAAGCTTTCTTT.

The chain is built from TRBV10-3 and TRBJ2-7; D perhaps matches TRBD1 (6 bases). The CDR3 contains 13 residues. Germline CDR1 ENHRY, CDR2 SYGVKD. V was trimmed by 3 bases and J by 2 bases, leaving 8 bases between them. The CDR3 sequence is CAISDPGAYEQYF. The CDR3 region has the DNA TGTGCCATCAGTGACCCAGGGGCCTACGAGCAGTACTTC.

The chain recombines TRBV19 with TRBJ2-7, with D perhaps TRBD1 (5 bases). The CDR3 is made up of 15 amino acids. V lost 1 base and J 3 bases, leaving 13 bases between the germline ends. Per germline, CDR1 LNHDA and CDR2 SQIVND (reference sequence). Here the CDR3 reads CASSIGGGRDYEQYF. The DNA of the CDR3 is TGTGCCAGTAGTATAGGGGGTGGCAGGGACTACGAGCAGTACTTC.

The rearrangement uses TRBV18 and TRBJ2-5; 7 nucleotides match TRBD1. This CDR3 has 14 amino acids. Trimming at V came to 6 bases and at J to 5 bases, leaving 9 bases not matched to a gene. Germline lookup yields CDR1 KGHSH and CDR2 LQKENI. The CDR3 nucleotides read TGTGCCAGCTCGCCTGACAGGGCGGTTGAGACCCAGTACTTC. Its protein is CASSPDRAVETQYF.

The chain combines TRBV5-4 with TRBJ2-5; a possible D gene is TRBD2 (5 bases). This CDR3 is built from 14 residues. V lost 3 bases and J lost 7, with 16 bases in between. The germline gives CDR1 SGHNT, CDR2 YYREEE (reference sequence). CDR3 residues: CASSYRANGVTQYF. DNA for the CDR3: TGTGCCAGCAGCTACAGAGCTAACGGGGTGACCCAGTACTTC.

The chain employs TRBV5-1 and TRBJ2-1; the D is unclear. The CDR3 sequence is 12 residues long. Germline CDR1 and CDR2: SGHRS and YFSETQ. V was pared by 1 base and J by 7 bases, with 6 bases between. The CDR3 DNA sequence: TGCGCCAGCAGCTTGAGTGCGAATGAGCAGTTCTTC. It codes for CASSLSANEQFF.

This clone appeared a few times. This sequence joins TRBV5-4 and TRBJ1-6; 7 bases match TRBD1. This CDR3 region has 15 residues. Germline V gene sequence: CDR1 SGHNT, CDR2 YYREEE (reference sequence). The trim removed 4 bases at V and 5 bases at J, leaving 6 bases unmatched. CDR3 in DNA: TGTGCCAGCAGCCCCCCGGGACAGAATAATTCACCCCTCCACTTT. This translates into CASSPPGQNNSPLHF.

The chain links TRBV5-1 to TRBJ1-4; tentatively, D is TRBD1 (6 bases). Germline-derived CDR1 and CDR2 are SGHRS and YFSETQ. With 2 bases removed from V and 8 bases from J, the gap between germline ends came to 16 bases. The CDR3 consists of 15 residues. CDR3 amino acids: CASSLGTIGREKLFF. The CDR3 DNA sequence: TGCGCCAGCAGCTTAGGGACAATTGGACGGGAAAAACTGTTTTTT. Filled out from reference TRBV5-1 and TRBJ1-4, the complete variable domain reads KAGVTQTPRYLIKTRGQQVTLSCSPISGHRSVSWYQQTPGQGLQFLFEYFSETQRNKGNFPGRFSGRQFSNSRSEMNVSTLELGDSALYLCASSLGTIGREKLFFGSGTQLSVL.

This chain uses TRBV27 with TRBJ1-6; TRBD1 aligns across 8 bases. From germline, CDR1 is MNHEY and CDR2 SMNVEV (reference sequence). V gave up 5 bases and J gave up 11 bases; unmatched junction bases: 11. The CDR3 spans 15 residues. CDR3 DNA: TGTGCCAGCAGTCCCCGGACAGGGAAGAATCCACCCCTCCACTTT. Translated: CASSPRTGKNPPLHF.

This chain uses TRBV6-4 with TRBJ1-2, with 8 bases that match TRBD1. This CDR3 region has 15 residues. The germline gives CDR1 MRHNA, CDR2 SNTAGT. J was trimmed by 5 bases and V by 0 bases; bases with no gene match: 5. Here the CDR3 DNA reads TGTGCCAGCAGTGACTCGGCAGGGGGCGGGTATGGCTACACCTTC. This gives the protein CASSDSAGGGYGYTF.

This chain connects TRBV7-2 to TRBJ1-1, with TRBD1 as a possible D gene (6 bases). Germline V lookup: CDR1 SGHTA, CDR2 FQGNSA. Trimming took off 3 bases at V and 4 bases at J, with 12 bases between the two ends. The CDR3 extends over 14 amino acids. CDR3 amino acids: CASSFTGMGTEAFF. In DNA form, the CDR3 reads TGTGCCAGCAGCTTTACAGGGATGGGCACTGAAGCTTTCTTT. Supplemented by reference TRBV7-2 and TRBJ1-1, the full variable domain reads GAGVSQSPSNKVTEKGKDVELRCDPISGHTALYWYRQSLGQGLEFLIYFQGNSAPDKSGLPSDRFSAERTGGSVSTLTIQRTQQEDSAVYLCASSFTGMGTEAFFGQGTRLTVV.

The CDR3 protein is CASSSSGGSGLMEQFF. The CDR3 nucleotides read TGTGCCAGCAGTTCTAGCGGGGGGTCGGGTCTTATGGAGCAGTTCTTC. The rearrangement joins TRBV6-5 to TRBJ2-1; 11 positions agree with TRBD2. J was trimmed by 10 bases and V by 4 bases; bases with no gene match: 12. CDR1 is MNHEY, CDR2 SVGAGI, per germline. CDR3 length equals 16 residues.

The chain uses TRBV27 and TRBJ1-2; possibly TRBD1 for D (5 bases). CDR1 MNHEY and CDR2 SMNVEV come from the germline V gene (reference sequence). V lost 4 bases, J lost 6 bases, and 18 bases lay in between. The CDR3 loop spans 15 amino acids. CDR3 nucleotide sequence: TGTGCCAGCAGTTCAGCGACAGCCGGTATCGATGGCTACACCTTC. Its translation: CASSSATAGIDGYTF.

This chain links TRBV28 with TRBJ1-6, with TRBD1 matching over 10 bases. The V segment lost 10 bases and the J segment 7 bases; nucleotides outside the gene matches: 10. Looked up from germline, CDR1 is MDHEN and CDR2 is SYDVKM. This CDR3 has 15 residues. CDR3 loop: CATTPGQGINSPLHF. CDR3 nucleotide sequence: TGTGCCACTACTCCGGGACAGGGGATCAATTCACCCCTCCACTTT.

The V gene is TRBV11-2, the J gene TRBJ1-6, with a weak D call TRBD1 (5 bases). In germline, CDR1 is SGHAT, CDR2 FQNNGV. The CDR3 covers 14 residues. Trimming stripped 4 bases from V and 7 bases from J, with 11 bases between. The CDR3 DNA sequence: TGTGCCAGCAGCTGGGGCAGGCTAAATTCACCCCTCCACTTT. Its translation: CASSWGRLNSPLHF.

J is TRBJ2-3 and V is TRBV29-1, with TRBD2 identical over 10 bases. J was trimmed by 1 base and V by 7 bases; bases with no gene match: 2. The CDR3 has 13 residues. The germline CDR1 and CDR2 sequences are SQVTM and ANQGSEA. Here the CDR3 reads CSGSGGRTDTQYF. DNA of the CDR3: TGCAGCGGTAGCGGGGGGCGCACAGATACGCAGTATTTT.

The rearrangement links TRBV9 to TRBJ1-2; 7 bases are a match to TRBD1. CDR1 is SGDLS and CDR2 is YYNGEE in the germline V gene. V lost 3 bases, J lost 4 bases, and 3 bases stayed unmatched. The length of the CDR3 is 13 residues. The CDR3 sequence is CASSAQGIYGYTF. CDR3 DNA: TGTGCCAGCAGCGCACAGGGGATCTATGGCTACACCTTC.

The V call is TRBV11-2, the J call TRBJ2-1, with D unresolved. V was pared by 1 base and J by 6 bases, with 7 bases between. From germline, CDR1 is SGHAT and CDR2 FQNNGV. CDR3 length: 13 residues. The CDR3 DNA reads as TGTGCCAGCAGCTTAGCTTCCCTCAATGAGCAGTTCTTC. Its protein is CASSLASLNEQFF.

The chain is built from TRBV7-3 and TRBJ1-1, with TRBD1 as a possible D gene (6 bases). V lost 3 bases, J lost 1 base, and 6 bases lay in between. The CDR3 is made up of 13 amino acids. CDR1 is SGHTA and CDR2 is FQGTGA in the germline V gene. The CDR3 sequence is CASSLGQNTEAFF. In nucleotides, the CDR3 is TGTGCCAGCAGCTTGGGACAGAACACTGAAGCTTTCTTT.

This clone was picked up a small number of times. The chain carries TRBV18 and TRBJ2-7; TRBD1 agrees at 8 bases. There are 16 residues in the CDR3. Per the germline V gene, CDR1 is KGHSH and CDR2 is LQKENI. The junction had 6 bases not matched to a gene; V was cut back by 2 bases and J by 0 bases. The CDR3 coding sequence is TGTGCCAGCTCACCAGATCCGGACAGGGTCTCCTACGAGCAGTACTTC. The encoded protein is CASSPDPDRVSYEQYF.